This T cell receptor (beta chain) was identified during a study of T-cell memory formation after mild COVID-19. Across the whole study: Largely donor-specific TCR clusters were found.

TCRdb recomputed calls from the 5' RACE reads with MiXCR, one row per CDR3 protein. The sample has approximately 150,000 distinct CDR3 sequences, under 15% seen once. There are 13 residues in the CDR3. The V end lost 6 bases, the J end lost 4 bases, and 7 bases lay between the germline ends. Germline V gene sequence: CDR1 MNHNY, CDR2 SVGAGI (reference sequence). This clonotype was observed at least ten times. The origin of this receptor is a young man who had mild COVID-19 (a few samples of this study predate the infection). Cell type and time point are not known. This rearrangement joins TRBV6-6 to TRBJ1-6; possible D gene TRBD1, 5 bases. The sample was PBMCs or a T cell subset sorted from them (not recorded which). CDR3 sequence: CASRTEYNSPLHF. Here the CDR3 DNA reads TGTGCCAGCAGGACAGAATATAATTCACCCCTCCACTTT.